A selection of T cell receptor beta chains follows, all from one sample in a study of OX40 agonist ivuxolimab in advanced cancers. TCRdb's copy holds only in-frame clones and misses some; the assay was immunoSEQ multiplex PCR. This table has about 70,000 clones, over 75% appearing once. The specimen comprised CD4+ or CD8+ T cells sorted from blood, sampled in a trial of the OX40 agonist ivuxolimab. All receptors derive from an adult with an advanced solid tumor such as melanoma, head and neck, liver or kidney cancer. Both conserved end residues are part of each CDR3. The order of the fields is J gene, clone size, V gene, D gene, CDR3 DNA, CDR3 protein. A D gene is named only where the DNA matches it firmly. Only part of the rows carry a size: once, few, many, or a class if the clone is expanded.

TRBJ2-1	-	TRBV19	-	TGTGCCAGTAGTATGCTGACAGAGAATAATGAGCAGTTCTTC	CASSMLTENNEQFF
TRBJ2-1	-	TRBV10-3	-	TGTGCCATCAGCACACCCCGACACAATGAGCAGTTCTTC	CAISTPRHNEQFF
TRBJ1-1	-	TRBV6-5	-	TGTGCCAGCAGTTACGGTGGACTTGGGAACACTGAAGCTTTCTTT	CASSYGGLGNTEAFF
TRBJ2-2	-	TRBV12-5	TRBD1	TGTGCTAGTGGTTTGGTACAGAGACAGGGTGACGGGGAGCTGTTTTTT	CASGLVQRQGDGELFF
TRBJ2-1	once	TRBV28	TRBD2	TGTGCCAGCAGTAGCGGGGGGACAGTCAATGAGCAGTTCTTC	CASSSGGTVNEQFF
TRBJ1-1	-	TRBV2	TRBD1	TGTGCCAGCAGTGTTGACAGGGGAGCTTTCTTT	CASSVDRGAFF
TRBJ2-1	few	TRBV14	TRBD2	TGTGCCAGCAGCCAAGTAGCGGGGCCCAACAATGAGCAGTTCTTC	CASSQVAGPNNEQFF
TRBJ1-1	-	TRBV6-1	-	TGTGCCAGCACTCAACTAGCAGGTACGAACACTGAAGCTTTCTTT	CASTQLAGTNTEAFF
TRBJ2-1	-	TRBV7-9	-	TGTGCCAGCAGCTTAGGGGGGGCGGATGAGCAGTTCTTC	CASSLGGADEQFF
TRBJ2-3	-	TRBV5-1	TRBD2	TGCGCCAGCAGCTTCTTAGCGGGGGGCTTTAGCACAGATACGCAGTATTTT	CASSFLAGGFSTDTQYF
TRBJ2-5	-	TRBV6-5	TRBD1	TGTGCCAGCAGCCTACAGGGGGATGAGGAGACCCAGTACTTC	CASSLQGDEETQYF
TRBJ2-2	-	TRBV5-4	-	TGTGCCAGCAGCCCCACCCCACCGATGTCCGGGGAGCTGTTTTTT	CASSPTPPMSGELFF
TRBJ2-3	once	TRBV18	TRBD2	TGTGCCAGCTCCCAGACTAGCGGGGGTCCAGATACGCAGTATTTT	CASSQTSGGPDTQYF
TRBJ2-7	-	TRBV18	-	TGTGCCAGCTCACCACACAGGGACGAGCAGTACTTC	CASSPHRDEQYF
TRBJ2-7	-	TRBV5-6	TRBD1	TGTGCCAGCAGCCCCGGGACAGCCGAGCAGTACTTC	CASSPGTAEQYF
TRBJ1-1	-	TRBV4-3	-	TGCGCCAGCAGTTCCAACACGGGAATTTTTGACACTGAAGCTTTCTTT	CASSSNTGIFDTEAFF
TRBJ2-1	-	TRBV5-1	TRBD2	TGCGCCAGCAGCTTGGGTGGACTAGCGGCTCATAGACTTATTAATGAGCAGTTCTTC	CASSLGGLAAHRLINEQFF
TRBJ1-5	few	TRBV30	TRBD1	TGTGCCTGGGAGACAGGGGGCAGACAGCCCCAGCATTTT	CAWETGGRQPQHF
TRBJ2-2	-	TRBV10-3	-	TGTGCCACCCAAGGCCCTGCCGGGGAGCTGTTTTTT	CATQGPAGELFF
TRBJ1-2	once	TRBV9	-	TGTGCCAGCAGCGTGGCGGGAGCTAACTATGGCTACACCTTC	CASSVAGANYGYTF
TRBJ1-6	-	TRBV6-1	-	TGTGCCAGCAGTGAAGCGGGGGGGATTGGTTCACCCCTCCACTTT	CASSEAGGIGSPLHF
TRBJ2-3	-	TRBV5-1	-	TGCGCCAGCAGCTTGGGATTCCTTAGCACAGATACGCAGTATTTT	CASSLGFLSTDTQYF
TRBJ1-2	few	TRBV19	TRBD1	TGTGCCAGTGCGGACAGGGGGGTAACTGACTATGGCTACACCTTC	CASADRGVTDYGYTF
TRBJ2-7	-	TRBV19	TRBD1	TGTGCCAGTAGTCCCAAAGGACAGGGCTTTTACGAGCAGTACTTC	CASSPKGQGFYEQYF
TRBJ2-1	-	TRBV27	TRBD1	TGTGCCAGCAGTTCGACTGGACAGGGGAAAGGTGAGCAGTTCTTC	CASSSTGQGKGEQFF
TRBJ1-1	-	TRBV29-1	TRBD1	TGCAGCGCGCGAGACAGGGCGACTGAAGCTTTCTTT	CSARDRATEAFF
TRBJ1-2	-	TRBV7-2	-	TGTGCCAGCATGACAGGATTTGGGGGCTACACCTTC	CASMTGFGGYTF
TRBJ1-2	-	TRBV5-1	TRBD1	TGCGCCAGCAGCTGGACGACAGGGCAAGGCTACACCTTC	CASSWTTGQGYTF
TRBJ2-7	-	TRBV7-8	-	TGTGCCAGCAGCCCAAAAGCTACTACCGACGAGCAGTACTTC	CASSPKATTDEQYF